This is a list of T cell receptor beta chains from one sample in a study of vaccination and CD4 T cells after COVID-19. Their antigens are not known. A single record per CDR3 protein comes from TCRdb applying MiXCR to the PCR reads. The repertoire holds 7,500 to 10,000 distinct CDR3 sequences, about 35% seen once, with just over 15% in the top ten. Input material: CD4+ T cells from blood, cultured in vitro. The receptors here all came from a human donor in good health. The CDR3 runs from the conserved cysteine through the conserved F or W. The D gene is left open where the match is weak. Not all rows give a size; the values are once, few, many and, for expanded clones, a class.

>12|few|-|TRBV20-1|TRBJ2-3
CSARDRPDTQYF
TGCAGTGCTAGAGATCGCCCAGATACGCAGTATTTT
>15|few|-|TRBV25-1|TRBJ2-1
CASSEWQGLDNEQFF
TGTGCCAGCAGTGAATGGCAGGGTTTGGACAATGAGCAGTTCTTC
>15|-|TRBD2|TRBV27|TRBJ2-1
CASRPGLAIDSEQFF
TGTGCCAGCAGGCCGGGACTAGCGATTGATAGTGAGCAGTTCTTC
>12|-|-|TRBV7-2|TRBJ2-7
CASSLVGSTQYF
TGTGCCAGCAGCTTAGTTGGGTCAACCCAGTACTTC
>11|few|-|TRBV6-1|TRBJ1-1
CATSVNTEAFF
TGTGCCACCTCAGTGAACACTGAAGCTTTCTTT
>15|-|-|TRBV27|TRBJ2-2
CASRPITGDTGELFF
TGTGCCAGCAGGCCTATAACCGGGGACACCGGGGAGCTGTTTTTT
>16|few|TRBD2|TRBV2|TRBJ2-7
CASRRLAGGPVDEQYF
TGTGCCAGCAGAAGGCTAGCGGGAGGGCCTGTCGACGAGCAGTACTTC
>13|-|-|TRBV5-8|TRBJ2-1
CASSLVLAREQFF
TGTGCCAGCAGCTTGGTGTTGGCGAGAGAGCAGTTCTTC
>15|-|-|TRBV19|TRBJ1-2
CASSIFSAVNYGYTF
TGTGCCAGTAGTATATTTTCGGCAGTTAACTATGGCTACACCTTC
>15|-|TRBD2|TRBV19|TRBJ2-3
CASSIKASGPDTQYF
TGTGCCAGTAGTATAAAGGCTAGCGGGCCAGATACGCAGTATTTT
>17|-|TRBD2|TRBV6-2/TRBV6-3|TRBJ2-7
CASSFASPGLAGNEQYF
TGTGCCAGCAGTTTCGCGAGTCCCGGACTAGCGGGAAACGAGCAGTACTTC
>18|few|-|TRBV28|TRBJ2-7
CASSLLAPQRHLKYEQYF
TGTGCCAGCAGTTTATTGGCCCCCCAGCGCCATCTAAAATACGAGCAGTACTTC
>16|-|-|TRBV7-3|TRBJ2-6
CASSSQGLFGANVLTF
TGTGCCAGCAGCTCGCAGGGACTTTTTGGGGCCAACGTCCTGACTTTC
>14|few|TRBD1|TRBV20-1|TRBJ2-7
CSADRRTGAYEQYF
TGCAGTGCCGACCGGCGGACAGGGGCTTACGAGCAGTACTTC
>17|-|TRBD2|TRBV5-1|TRBJ2-1
CASSWTSGRAGYNEQFF
TGCGCCAGCAGCTGGACTAGCGGGAGGGCCGGGTACAATGAGCAGTTCTTC
>15|-|TRBD1|TRBV6-1|TRBJ2-1
CASRTGQASYNEQFF
TGTGCCAGCAGGACGGGACAGGCTTCCTACAATGAGCAGTTCTTC
>14|-|TRBD1|TRBV6-1|TRBJ2-7
CASSEGTGRNEQYF
TGTGCCAGCAGTGAAGGGACAGGGAGGAACGAGCAGTACTTC
>15|few|TRBD1|TRBV15|TRBJ2-1
CATSRDRGGYNEQFF
TGTGCCACCAGCAGGGACAGGGGTGGATACAATGAGCAGTTCTTC
>14|-|-|TRBV7-6|TRBJ2-5
CASSLFSAGGAQYF
TGTGCCAGCAGCTTGTTTAGCGCAGGGGGGGCCCAGTACTTC
>14|-|-|TRBV6-1|TRBJ1-3
CASSRGLSGNTIYF
TGTGCCAGCAGTAGGGGCCTCTCTGGAAACACCATATATTTT
>14|-|-|TRBV27|TRBJ2-1
CASSSLRDSNEQFF
TGTGCCAGCAGTTCCCTCCGAGACAGCAATGAGCAGTTCTTC
>16|-|TRBD1|TRBV4-3|TRBJ1-6
CASSQDKDRRRSPLHF
TGCGCCAGCAGCCAAGATAAGGACAGGCGTCGTTCACCCCTCCACTTT
>13|-|-|TRBV10-3|TRBJ1-5
CAISEDRSQPQHF
TGTGCCATCAGCGAAGACAGGAGCCAGCCCCAGCATTTT
>15|-|TRBD2|TRBV20-1|TRBJ2-6
CSAAGPGGGANVLTF
TGCAGTGCAGCCGGTCCGGGGGGTGGGGCCAACGTCCTGACTTTC
>17|-|TRBD2|TRBV27|TRBJ2-1
CASSLGTSGRSYNEQFF
TGTGCCAGCAGTTTAGGGACTAGCGGGAGGTCCTACAATGAGCAGTTCTTC
>13|-|-|TRBV14|TRBJ1-6
CASSHQGYSPLHF
TGTGCCAGCAGCCATCAGGGTTACTCACCCCTCCACTTT
>16|few|-|TRBV6-5|TRBJ2-5
CASSYGGALGVETQYF
TGTGCCAGCAGTTACGGGGGGGCGCTGGGTGTGGAGACCCAGTACTTC
>14|-|TRBD2|TRBV20-1|TRBJ2-3
CSAWAAGSTDTQYF
TGCAGTGCGTGGGCAGCGGGAAGCACAGATACGCAGTATTTT
>15|-|TRBD1|TRBV28|TRBJ1-4
CASSFPRTGEEKLFF
TGTGCCAGCAGTTTCCCCAGGACAGGAGAGGAAAAACTGTTTTTT